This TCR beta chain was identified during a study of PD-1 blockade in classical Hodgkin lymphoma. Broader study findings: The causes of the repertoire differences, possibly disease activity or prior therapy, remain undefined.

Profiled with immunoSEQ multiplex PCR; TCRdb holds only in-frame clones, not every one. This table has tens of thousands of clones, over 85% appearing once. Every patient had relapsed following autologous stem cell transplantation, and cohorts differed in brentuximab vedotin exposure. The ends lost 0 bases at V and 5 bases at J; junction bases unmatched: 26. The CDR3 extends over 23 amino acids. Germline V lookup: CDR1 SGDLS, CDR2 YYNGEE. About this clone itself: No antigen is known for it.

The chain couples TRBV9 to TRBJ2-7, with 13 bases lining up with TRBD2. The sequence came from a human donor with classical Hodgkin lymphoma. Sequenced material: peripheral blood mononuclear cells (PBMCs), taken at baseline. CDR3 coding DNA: TGTGCCAGCAGCGTAGCACCCGGGACTAGCGGGACCTTCGCTGGAACCCCCCGCCACGAGCAGTACTTC. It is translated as CASSVAPGTSGTFAGTPRHEQYF.